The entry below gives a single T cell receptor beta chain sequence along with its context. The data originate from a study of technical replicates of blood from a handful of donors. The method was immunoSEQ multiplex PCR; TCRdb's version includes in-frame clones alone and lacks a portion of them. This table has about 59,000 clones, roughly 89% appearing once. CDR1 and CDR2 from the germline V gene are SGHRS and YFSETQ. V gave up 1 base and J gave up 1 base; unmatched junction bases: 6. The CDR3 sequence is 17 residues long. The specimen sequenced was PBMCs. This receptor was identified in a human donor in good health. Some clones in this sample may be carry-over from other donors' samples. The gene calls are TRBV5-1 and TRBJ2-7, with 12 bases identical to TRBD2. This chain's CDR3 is CASSLPGLAGRSYEQYF. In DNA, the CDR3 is TGCGCCAGCAGCTTGCCGGGACTAGCGGGTCGTTCCTACGAGCAGTACTTC. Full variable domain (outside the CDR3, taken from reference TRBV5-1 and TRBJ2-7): KAGVTQTPRYLIKTRGQQVTLSCSPISGHRSVSWYQQTPGQGLQFLFEYFSETQRNKGNFPGRFSGRQFSNSRSEMNVSTLELGDSALYLCASSLPGLAGRSYEQYFGPGTRLTVT.